The rows below give T cell receptor beta chains drawn from one sample of a study of graft-versus-host responses after intestinal transplantation. These receptors' targets are unknown. Measured with immunoSEQ multiplex PCR; TCRdb has only the in-frame clones, and not every one. The repertoire holds 80,000 to 100,000 clones, with around 90% as singletons. Sequencing was performed on unstimulated CD8+ T cells sorted from spleen or lymph node cells, taken before transplant. These receptors were collected from a human donor who was the organ donor for an intestinal transplant. The CDR3 runs from the conserved cysteine through the conserved F or W. The order of the fields is V gene, J gene, D gene, clone size, CDR3 DNA, CDR3 protein. D genes are given only for firm matches. Size tells how often a clone was seen (once, few, many) or the class of an expanded clone, and some rows leave it out.

v_call: TRBV2; j_call: TRBJ2-2; d_call: NA; clone_size: NA; cdr3_nt: TGTGCCAGCAGTGAATGGGTAGCTCCGGGCGGGGAGCTGTTTTTT; cdr3_aa: CASSEWVAPGGELFF
v_call: TRBV14; j_call: TRBJ2-7; d_call: TRBD2; clone_size: NA; cdr3_nt: TGTGCCAGCAGCCACTGGGCTAGCGGGAAAGACTACGAGCAGTACTTC; cdr3_aa: CASSHWASGKDYEQYF
v_call: TRBV2; j_call: TRBJ1-2; d_call: NA; clone_size: NA; cdr3_nt: TGTGCCAGCAGTGAACTTAGCAGATCCAACTATGGCTACACCTTC; cdr3_aa: CASSELSRSNYGYTF
v_call: TRBV9; j_call: TRBJ2-1; d_call: TRBD2; clone_size: NA; cdr3_nt: TGTGCCAGCAGCGTAGCGGTCGGGCTAGCGGACTACAATGAGCAGTTCTTC; cdr3_aa: CASSVAVGLADYNEQFF
v_call: TRBV19; j_call: TRBJ2-1; d_call: TRBD2; clone_size: NA; cdr3_nt: TGTGCCAGTAGTATCGGCGGACTAGCGAATGAGCAGTTCTTC; cdr3_aa: CASSIGGLANEQFF
v_call: TRBV15; j_call: TRBJ1-5; d_call: NA; clone_size: NA; cdr3_nt: TGTGCCACCAGCAGGCCCTACAGGGGCAATCAGCCCCAGCATTTT; cdr3_aa: CATSRPYRGNQPQHF
v_call: TRBV27; j_call: TRBJ1-2; d_call: NA; clone_size: NA; cdr3_nt: TGTGCCAGCAGTTTATCGGGGTCGGGAGTCTTGGGCTACACCTTC; cdr3_aa: CASSLSGSGVLGYTF
v_call: TRBV6-5; j_call: TRBJ2-5; d_call: TRBD2; clone_size: NA; cdr3_nt: TGTGCCAGCGGATCGGGACTAGCGGGAGAGACCCAGTACTTC; cdr3_aa: CASGSGLAGETQYF
v_call: TRBV9; j_call: TRBJ2-7; d_call: NA; clone_size: once; cdr3_nt: TGTGCCAGCAGCCCGGGCTACGGGGCCTACGAGCAGTACTTC; cdr3_aa: CASSPGYGAYEQYF
v_call: TRBV6-6; j_call: TRBJ1-2; d_call: TRBD1; clone_size: NA; cdr3_nt: TGTGCCAGCAGTTACCCGACAGGGGTCGTAAATGGCTACACCTTC; cdr3_aa: CASSYPTGVVNGYTF
v_call: TRBV6-1; j_call: TRBJ2-1; d_call: TRBD2; clone_size: NA; cdr3_nt: TGTGCCAGCAGTGAAGTCGTCTATGGGACTAGTTCTTTCTTC; cdr3_aa: CASSEVVYGTSSFF
v_call: TRBV4-1; j_call: TRBJ1-5; d_call: NA; clone_size: NA; cdr3_nt: TGCGCCAGCAGCCGGATGGGGACCGGACAGAACAATCAGCCCCAGCATTTT; cdr3_aa: CASSRMGTGQNNQPQHF
v_call: TRBV5-6; j_call: TRBJ2-5; d_call: TRBD2; clone_size: once; cdr3_nt: TGTGCCAGCAGCCACCCAGGGCTAGCGGGGCACGAGACCCAGTACTTC; cdr3_aa: CASSHPGLAGHETQYF
v_call: TRBV9; j_call: TRBJ2-7; d_call: TRBD2; clone_size: NA; cdr3_nt: TGTGCCAGCAGCTTATCCGGGACTAACCACTACGAGCAGTACTTC; cdr3_aa: CASSLSGTNHYEQYF
v_call: TRBV19; j_call: TRBJ1-1; d_call: NA; clone_size: NA; cdr3_nt: TGTGCCAGTAGTATGGACATGAACACTGAAGCTTTCTTT; cdr3_aa: CASSMDMNTEAFF
v_call: TRBV19; j_call: TRBJ1-2; d_call: NA; clone_size: NA; cdr3_nt: TGTGCCAGTACTTGGCCGGGTGTTGACTATGGCTACACCTTC; cdr3_aa: CASTWPGVDYGYTF
v_call: TRBV5-1; j_call: TRBJ1-2; d_call: TRBD1; clone_size: NA; cdr3_nt: TGCGCCAGCAGCTTGGACACGGGACAGGGTCTTTGGTATGGCTACACCTTC; cdr3_aa: CASSLDTGQGLWYGYTF
v_call: TRBV5-1; j_call: TRBJ2-2; d_call: TRBD1; clone_size: NA; cdr3_nt: TGCGCCAGCAGCTTGGTGGACAGGGGGCATGGCGGGGAGCTGTTTTTT; cdr3_aa: CASSLVDRGHGGELFF
v_call: TRBV5-5; j_call: TRBJ2-1; d_call: TRBD1; clone_size: NA; cdr3_nt: TGTGCCAGCAGCTTTCTCGGACAGGGGGCGGACAATGAGCAGTTCTTC; cdr3_aa: CASSFLGQGADNEQFF
v_call: TRBV5-6; j_call: TRBJ2-1; d_call: NA; clone_size: NA; cdr3_nt: TGTGCCAGCAGCTTCCATGACAATGAGCAGTTCTTC; cdr3_aa: CASSFHDNEQFF
v_call: TRBV9; j_call: TRBJ2-1; d_call: TRBD2; clone_size: NA; cdr3_nt: TGTGCCAGCAGCGTATTAGCGGGGACCTACAATGAGCAGTTCTTC; cdr3_aa: CASSVLAGTYNEQFF
v_call: TRBV5-1; j_call: TRBJ2-3; d_call: NA; clone_size: NA; cdr3_nt: TGCGCCAGCAGCTTGGACAGGGTATTGGGTTACACAGATACGCAGTATTTT; cdr3_aa: CASSLDRVLGYTDTQYF
v_call: TRBV10-1; j_call: TRBJ1-6; d_call: NA; clone_size: NA; cdr3_nt: TGCGCCAGCAGTGAGTTTGCCTTGGCTTCACCCCTCCACTTT; cdr3_aa: CASSEFALASPLHF
v_call: TRBV12-5; j_call: TRBJ1-1; d_call: NA; clone_size: NA; cdr3_nt: TGTGCTAGTGGTTTGTCCAGGGTCGAAGCTTTCTTT; cdr3_aa: CASGLSRVEAFF
v_call: TRBV11-3; j_call: TRBJ1-1; d_call: NA; clone_size: NA; cdr3_nt: TGTGCCAGCAGCGTTGCCGGGACCCCGGGAGGAGCTTTCTTT; cdr3_aa: CASSVAGTPGGAFF
v_call: TRBV5-1; j_call: TRBJ1-2; d_call: TRBD1; clone_size: once; cdr3_nt: TGCGCCAGCAGCTTACGGACAGGGGTTGCTGGCTACACCTTC; cdr3_aa: CASSLRTGVAGYTF
v_call: TRBV6-1; j_call: TRBJ1-1; d_call: NA; clone_size: NA; cdr3_nt: TGTGCCAGCAGTGAAGTTACCGAACAGAACACTGAAGCTTTCTTT; cdr3_aa: CASSEVTEQNTEAFF
v_call: TRBV28; j_call: TRBJ2-3; d_call: TRBD1; clone_size: NA; cdr3_nt: TGTGCCAGCAGTATAGGACAGGCCACAGATACGCAGTATTTT; cdr3_aa: CASSIGQATDTQYF
v_call: TRBV27; j_call: TRBJ1-3; d_call: NA; clone_size: NA; cdr3_nt: TGTGCCAGCAGACCAGGGGTAACAGGAAACACCATATATTTT; cdr3_aa: CASRPGVTGNTIYF
v_call: TRBV5-5; j_call: TRBJ2-7; d_call: NA; clone_size: NA; cdr3_nt: TGTGCCAGCAGCAGACAGCAATCCTACGAGCAGTACTTC; cdr3_aa: CASSRQQSYEQYF